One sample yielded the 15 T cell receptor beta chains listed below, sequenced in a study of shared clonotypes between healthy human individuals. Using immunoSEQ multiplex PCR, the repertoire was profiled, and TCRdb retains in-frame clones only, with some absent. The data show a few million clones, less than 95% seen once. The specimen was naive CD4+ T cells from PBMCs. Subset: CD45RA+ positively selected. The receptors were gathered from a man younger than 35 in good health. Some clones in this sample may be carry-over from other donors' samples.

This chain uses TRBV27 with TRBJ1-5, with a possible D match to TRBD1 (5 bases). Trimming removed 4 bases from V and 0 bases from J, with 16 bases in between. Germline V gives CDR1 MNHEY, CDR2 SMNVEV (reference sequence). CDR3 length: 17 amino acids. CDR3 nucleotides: TGTGCCAGCAGTTCCCTACAGGACCCGAATAGCAATCAGCCCCAGCATTTT. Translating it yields CASSSLQDPNSNQPQHF.

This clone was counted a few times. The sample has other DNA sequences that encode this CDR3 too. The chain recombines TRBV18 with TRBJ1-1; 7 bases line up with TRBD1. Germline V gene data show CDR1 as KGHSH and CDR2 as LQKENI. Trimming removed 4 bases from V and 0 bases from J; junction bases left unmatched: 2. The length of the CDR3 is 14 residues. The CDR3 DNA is TGTGCCAGCTCACGACAGGGTCTGAACACTGAAGCTTTCTTT. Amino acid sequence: CASSRQGLNTEAFF.

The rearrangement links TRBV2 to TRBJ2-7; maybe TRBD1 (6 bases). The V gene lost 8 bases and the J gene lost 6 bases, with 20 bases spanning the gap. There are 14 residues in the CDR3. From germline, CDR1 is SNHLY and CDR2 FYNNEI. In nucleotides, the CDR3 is TGTGCCAGCTTCGGCCAAGAAGGGGGTTCCGAGCAGTACTTC. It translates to CASFGQEGGSEQYF.

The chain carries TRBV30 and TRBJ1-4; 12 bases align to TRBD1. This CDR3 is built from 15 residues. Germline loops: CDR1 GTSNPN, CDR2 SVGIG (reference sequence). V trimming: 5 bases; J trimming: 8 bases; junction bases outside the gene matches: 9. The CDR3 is CAWLPGQGAGEKLFF. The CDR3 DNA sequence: TGTGCCTGGCTTCCGGGACAGGGGGCGGGGGAAAAACTGTTTTTT.

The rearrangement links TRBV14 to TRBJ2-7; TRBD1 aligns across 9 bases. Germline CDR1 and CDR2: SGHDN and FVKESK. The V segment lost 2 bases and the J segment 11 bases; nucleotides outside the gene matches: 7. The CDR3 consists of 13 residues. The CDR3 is CASSQTRQGVEYF. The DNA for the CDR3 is TGTGCCAGCAGCCAAACCCGACAGGGGGTGGAGTACTTC.

DNA of the CDR3: TGTGCCAGCAGCCCCCAGGGGGTCCGTAACACCGGGGAGCTGTTTTTT. Translated, it gives CASSPQGVRNTGELFF. The rearrangement links TRBV7-2 to TRBJ2-2, with 7 bases identical to TRBD1. Germline V gene lookup returns CDR1 SGHTA and CDR2 FQGNSA. The CDR3 has 16 residues. V dropped 5 bases and J dropped 2; count of bases not matched to a gene: 8.

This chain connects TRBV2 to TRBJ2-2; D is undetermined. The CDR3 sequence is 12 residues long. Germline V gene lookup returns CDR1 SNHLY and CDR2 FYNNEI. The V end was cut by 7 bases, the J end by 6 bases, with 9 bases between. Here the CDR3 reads CASTRVPGELFF. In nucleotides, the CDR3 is TGTGCCAGCACTCGGGTTCCCGGGGAGCTGTTTTTT.

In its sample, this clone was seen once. CDR3 protein: CASSLDRALPGANVLTF. The CDR3 coding sequence is TGCGCCAGCAGCTTGGACAGGGCCCTCCCTGGGGCCAACGTCCTGACTTTC. The chain employs TRBV5-1 and TRBJ2-6; a weak D match, TRBD1 (6 bases). From germline, CDR1 is SGHRS and CDR2 YFSETQ. With 0 bases removed from V and 2 bases from J, the gap between germline ends came to 12 bases. CDR3 size: 17 residues.

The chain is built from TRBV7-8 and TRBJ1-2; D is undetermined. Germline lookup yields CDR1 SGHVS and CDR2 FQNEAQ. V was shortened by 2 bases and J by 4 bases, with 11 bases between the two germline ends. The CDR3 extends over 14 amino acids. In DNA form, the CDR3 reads TGTGCCAGCAGCTTACTGGCAGCCACCTATGGCTACACCTTC. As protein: CASSLLAATYGYTF.

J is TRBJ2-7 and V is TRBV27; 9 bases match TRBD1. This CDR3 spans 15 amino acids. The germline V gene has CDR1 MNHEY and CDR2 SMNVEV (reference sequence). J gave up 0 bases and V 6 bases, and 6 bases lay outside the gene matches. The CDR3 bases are TGTGCCAGCAGGGGGACAGGGAGAGGCTCCTACGAGCAGTACTTC. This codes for CASRGTGRGSYEQYF.

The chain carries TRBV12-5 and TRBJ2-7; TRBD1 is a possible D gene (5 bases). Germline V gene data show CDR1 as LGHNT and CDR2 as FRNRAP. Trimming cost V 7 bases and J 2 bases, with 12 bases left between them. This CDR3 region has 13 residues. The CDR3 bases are TGTGCTAGTGCCCCGACAGCCACCTACGAGCAGTACTTC. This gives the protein CASAPTATYEQYF.

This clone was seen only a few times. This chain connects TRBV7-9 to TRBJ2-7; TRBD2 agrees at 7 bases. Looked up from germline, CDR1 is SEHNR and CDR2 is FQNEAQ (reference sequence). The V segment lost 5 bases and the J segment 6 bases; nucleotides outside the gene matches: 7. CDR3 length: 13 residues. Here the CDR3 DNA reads TGTGCCAGCAGCGGGAGGGCAAAGGGCGAGCAGTACTTC. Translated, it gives CASSGRAKGEQYF.

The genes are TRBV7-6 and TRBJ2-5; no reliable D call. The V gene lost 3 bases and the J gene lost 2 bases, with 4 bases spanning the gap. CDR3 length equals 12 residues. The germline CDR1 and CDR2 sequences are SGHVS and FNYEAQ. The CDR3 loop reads CASSFRQETQYF. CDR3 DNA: TGTGCCAGCAGCTTCCGACAAGAGACCCAGTACTTC.

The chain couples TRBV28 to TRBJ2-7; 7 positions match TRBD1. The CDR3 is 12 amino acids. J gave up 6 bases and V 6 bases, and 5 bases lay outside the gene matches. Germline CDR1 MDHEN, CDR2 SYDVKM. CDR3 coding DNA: TGTGCCAGCAGGACACAGGGGTCCGAGCAGTACTTC. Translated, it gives CASRTQGSEQYF.

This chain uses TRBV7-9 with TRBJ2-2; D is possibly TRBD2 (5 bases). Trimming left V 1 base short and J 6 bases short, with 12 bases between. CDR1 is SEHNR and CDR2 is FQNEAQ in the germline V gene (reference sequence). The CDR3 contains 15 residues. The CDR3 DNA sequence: TGTGCCAGCAGCTTAGAGGGAGTAAGGGCCGGGGAGCTGTTTTTT. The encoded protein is CASSLEGVRAGELFF.